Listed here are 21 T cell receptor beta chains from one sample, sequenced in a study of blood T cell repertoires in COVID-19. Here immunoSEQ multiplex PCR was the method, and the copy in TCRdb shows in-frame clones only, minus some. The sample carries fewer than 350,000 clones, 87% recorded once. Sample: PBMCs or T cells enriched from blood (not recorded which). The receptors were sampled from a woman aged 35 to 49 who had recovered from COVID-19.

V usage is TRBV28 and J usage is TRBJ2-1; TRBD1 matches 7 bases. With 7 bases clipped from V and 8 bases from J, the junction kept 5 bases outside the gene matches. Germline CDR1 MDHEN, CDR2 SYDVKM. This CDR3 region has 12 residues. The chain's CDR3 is CASKTGRHEQFF. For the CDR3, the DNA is TGTGCCAGCAAGACAGGGCGGCATGAGCAGTTCTTC.

CDR3 sequence: CASTKVGGSTGELFF. As DNA, the CDR3 is TGTGCCAGTACCAAAGTCGGGGGAAGCACCGGGGAGCTGTTTTTT. The chain is built from TRBV19 and TRBJ2-2; maybe TRBD2 (6 bases). CDR3 length: 15 residues. CDR1 and CDR2 from the germline V gene are LNHDA and SQIVND (reference sequence). Trimming took 7 bases from V and 4 from J, leaving 16 bases between them. The variable domain in full, completed from reference TRBV19 and TRBJ2-2, reads DGGITQSPKYLFRKEGQNVTLSCEQNLNHDAMYWYRQDPGQGLRLIYYSQIVNDFQKGDIAEGYSVSREKKESFPLTVTSAQKNPTAFYLCASTKVGGSTGELFFGEGSRLTVL.

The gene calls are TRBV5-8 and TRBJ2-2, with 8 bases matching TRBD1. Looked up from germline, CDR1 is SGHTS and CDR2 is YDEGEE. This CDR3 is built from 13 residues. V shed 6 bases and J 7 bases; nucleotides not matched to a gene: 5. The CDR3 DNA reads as TGTGCCAGCACTCGGGACAGGATCGGGGAGCTGTTTTTT. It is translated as CASTRDRIGELFF.

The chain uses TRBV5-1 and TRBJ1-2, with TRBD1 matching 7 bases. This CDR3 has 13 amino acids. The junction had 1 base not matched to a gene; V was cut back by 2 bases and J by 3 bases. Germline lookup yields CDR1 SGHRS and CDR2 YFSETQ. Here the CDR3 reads CASSFTGDYGYTF. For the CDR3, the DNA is TGCGCCAGCAGCTTCACAGGGGACTATGGCTACACCTTC.

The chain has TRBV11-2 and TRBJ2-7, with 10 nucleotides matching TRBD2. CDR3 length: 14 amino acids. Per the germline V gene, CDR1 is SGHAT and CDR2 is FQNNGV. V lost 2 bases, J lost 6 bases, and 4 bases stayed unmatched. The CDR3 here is CASSLLAGDREQYF. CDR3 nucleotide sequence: TGTGCCAGCAGCTTACTAGCGGGAGACCGCGAGCAGTACTTC. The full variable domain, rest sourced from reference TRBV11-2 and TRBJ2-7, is EAGVAQSPRYKIIEKRQSVAFWCNPISGHATLYWYQQILGQGPKLLIQFQNNGVVDDSQLPKDRFSAERLKGVDSTLKIQPAKLEDSAVYLCASSLLAGDREQYFGPGTRLTVT.

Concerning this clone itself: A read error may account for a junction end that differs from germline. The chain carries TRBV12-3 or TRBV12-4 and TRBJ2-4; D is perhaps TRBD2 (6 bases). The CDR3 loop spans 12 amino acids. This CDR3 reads CASSFASVAGSF. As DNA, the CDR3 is TGTGCCAGCAGTTTTGCATCGGTGGCGGGGTCCTTC.

CDR3 loop: CASSYFAGYEQYF. The DNA for the CDR3 is TGTGCCAGCAGTTACTTTGCGGGGTACGAGCAGTACTTC. The gene calls are TRBV6-2 or TRBV6-3 and TRBJ2-7; D is possibly TRBD2 (6 bases). The germline V gene has CDR1 MNHEY and CDR2 SVGEGT. Trimming cost V 1 base and J 4 bases, with 8 bases left between them. The CDR3 totals 13 residues.

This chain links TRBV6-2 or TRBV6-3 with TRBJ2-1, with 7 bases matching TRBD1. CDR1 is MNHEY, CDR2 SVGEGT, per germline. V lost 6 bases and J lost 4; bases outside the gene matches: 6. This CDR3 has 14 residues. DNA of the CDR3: TGTGCCAGCAGCAGACAGGGCCTATACAATGAGCAGTTCTTC. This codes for CASSRQGLYNEQFF.

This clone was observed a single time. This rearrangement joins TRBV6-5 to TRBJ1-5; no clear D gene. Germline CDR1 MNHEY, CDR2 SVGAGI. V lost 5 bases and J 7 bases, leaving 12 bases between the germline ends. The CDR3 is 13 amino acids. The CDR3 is CASSTPRQQPQHF. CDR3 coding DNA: TGTGCCAGCAGTACCCCCCGTCAGCAGCCCCAGCATTTT.

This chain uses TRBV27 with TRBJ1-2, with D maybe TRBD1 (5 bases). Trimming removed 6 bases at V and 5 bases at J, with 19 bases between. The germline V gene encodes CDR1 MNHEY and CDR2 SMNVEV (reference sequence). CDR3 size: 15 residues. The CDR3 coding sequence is TGTGCCAGCAGCGCCGGGGACGCGGAGGGGTATGGCTACACCTTC. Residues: CASSAGDAEGYGYTF.

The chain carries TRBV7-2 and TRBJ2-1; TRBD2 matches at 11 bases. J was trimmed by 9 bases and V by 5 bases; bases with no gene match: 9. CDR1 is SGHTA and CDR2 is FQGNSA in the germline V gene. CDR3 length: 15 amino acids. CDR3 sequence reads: CASSPLSGRAGEQFF. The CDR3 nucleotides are TGTGCCAGCAGCCCACTTAGCGGGAGGGCCGGTGAGCAGTTCTTC.

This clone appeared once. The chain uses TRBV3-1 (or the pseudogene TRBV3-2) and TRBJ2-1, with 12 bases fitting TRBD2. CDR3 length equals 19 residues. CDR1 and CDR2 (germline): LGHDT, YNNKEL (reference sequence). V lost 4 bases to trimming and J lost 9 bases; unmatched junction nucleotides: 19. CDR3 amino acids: CASSPEPDLLAGGPLEQFF. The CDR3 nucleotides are TGTGCCAGCAGCCCGGAACCCGACCTTCTAGCGGGGGGGCCCCTTGAGCAGTTCTTC.

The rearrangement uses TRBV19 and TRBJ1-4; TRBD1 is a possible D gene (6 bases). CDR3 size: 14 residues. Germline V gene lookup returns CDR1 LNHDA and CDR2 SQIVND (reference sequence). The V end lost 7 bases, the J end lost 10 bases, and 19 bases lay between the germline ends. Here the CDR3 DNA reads TGTGCCAGTACGAGGGGGAATCTTCCAGGAAAACTGTTTTTT. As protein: CASTRGNLPGKLFF.

The CDR3 sequence: CASSVVVYGYTF. The CDR3 DNA follows: TGTGCCAGCAGCGTAGTCGTCTATGGCTACACCTTC. The gene calls are TRBV9 and TRBJ1-2; no reliable D call. V dropped 0 bases and J dropped 4 bases, with 4 bases sitting between them. CDR3 size: 12 residues. Germline V gene data show CDR1 as SGDLS and CDR2 as YYNGEE.

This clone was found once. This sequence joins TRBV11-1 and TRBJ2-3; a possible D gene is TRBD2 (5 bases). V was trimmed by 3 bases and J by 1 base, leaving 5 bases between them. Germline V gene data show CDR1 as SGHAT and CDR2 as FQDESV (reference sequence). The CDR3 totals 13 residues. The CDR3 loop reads CASSLGGTDTQYF. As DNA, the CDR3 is TGTGCCAGCAGCTTGGGAGGCACAGATACGCAGTATTTT.

The CDR3 region has the DNA TGTGCCAGCGCCAGCGGCCTTACGCAGTATTTT. Protein: CASASGLTQYF. The chain recombines TRBV6-6 with TRBJ2-3; D perhaps matches TRBD2 (5 bases). Trimming took off 8 bases at V and 8 bases at J, with 11 bases between the two ends. The germline V gene has CDR1 MNHNY and CDR2 SVGAGI (reference sequence). CDR3 length: 11 amino acids.

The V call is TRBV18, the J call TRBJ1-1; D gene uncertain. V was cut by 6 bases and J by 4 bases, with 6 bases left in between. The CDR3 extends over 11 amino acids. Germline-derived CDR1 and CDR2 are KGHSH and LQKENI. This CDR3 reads CASSTGTEAFF. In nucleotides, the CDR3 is TGTGCCAGCTCGACGGGCACTGAAGCTTTCTTT.

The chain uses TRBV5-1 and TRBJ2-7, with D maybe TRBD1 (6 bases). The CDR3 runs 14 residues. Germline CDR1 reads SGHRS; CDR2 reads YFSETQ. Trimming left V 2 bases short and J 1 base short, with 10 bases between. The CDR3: CASSFSTGSYEQYF. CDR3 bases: TGCGCCAGCAGCTTCTCCACAGGGTCCTACGAGCAGTACTTC.

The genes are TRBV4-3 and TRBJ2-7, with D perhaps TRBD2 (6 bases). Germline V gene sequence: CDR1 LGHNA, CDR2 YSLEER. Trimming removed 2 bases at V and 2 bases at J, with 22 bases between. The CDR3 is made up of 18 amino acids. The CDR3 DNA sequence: TGCGCCAGCAGCCAAACCCTTAGCGGCGGCGGGGTACCCTACGAGCAGTACTTC. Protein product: CASSQTLSGGGVPYEQYF.

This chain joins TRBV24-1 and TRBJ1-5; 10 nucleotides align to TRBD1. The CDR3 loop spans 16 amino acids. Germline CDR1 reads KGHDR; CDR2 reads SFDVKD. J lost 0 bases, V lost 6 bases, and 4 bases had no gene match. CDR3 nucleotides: TGTGCCACCAGTCCCGGACAGGGGGTTAGCAATCAGCCCCAGCATTTT. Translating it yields CATSPGQGVSNQPQHF.

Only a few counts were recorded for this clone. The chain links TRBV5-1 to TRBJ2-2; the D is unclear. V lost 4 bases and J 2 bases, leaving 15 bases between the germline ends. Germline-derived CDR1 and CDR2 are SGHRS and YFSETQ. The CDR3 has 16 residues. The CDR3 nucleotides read TGCGCCAGCAGCCCTGACCGCGGCCTTAACACCGGGGAGCTGTTTTTT. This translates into CASSPDRGLNTGELFF.